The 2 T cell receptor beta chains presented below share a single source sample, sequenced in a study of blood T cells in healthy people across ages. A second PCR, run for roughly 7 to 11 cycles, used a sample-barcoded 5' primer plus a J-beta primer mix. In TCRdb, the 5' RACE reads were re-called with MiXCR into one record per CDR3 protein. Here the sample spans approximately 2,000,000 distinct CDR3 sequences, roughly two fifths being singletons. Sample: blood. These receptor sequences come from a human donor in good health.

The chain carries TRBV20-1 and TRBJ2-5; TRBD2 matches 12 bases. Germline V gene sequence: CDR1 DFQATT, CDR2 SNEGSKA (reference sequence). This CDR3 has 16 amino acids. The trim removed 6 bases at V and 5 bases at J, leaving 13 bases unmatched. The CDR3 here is CSAPPASGGAGETQYF. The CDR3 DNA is TGCAGTGCCCCCCCGGCTAGCGGGGGGGCCGGGGAGACCCAGTACTTC.

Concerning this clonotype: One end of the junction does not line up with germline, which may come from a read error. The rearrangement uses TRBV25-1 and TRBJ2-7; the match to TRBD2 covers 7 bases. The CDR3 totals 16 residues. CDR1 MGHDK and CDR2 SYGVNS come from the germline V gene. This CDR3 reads CASSASVGTISYEQYF. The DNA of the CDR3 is TGCGCCAGCAGTGCCTCGGTCGGGACTATCTCCTACGAGCAGTACTTC.